Listed below are T cell receptor beta chains from one sample, sequenced in a study of patients and donors after allogeneic stem cell transplantation. TCRdb independently ran MiXCR on the RT-PCR reads; one entry per CDR3 protein. The sample lists hundreds of thousands of distinct CDR3 sequences, 15% to 20% occurring once. Sample: blood, either unsorted or a sorted T cell fraction (not recorded which). The source of these receptors is a human donor who was either an allogeneic HSCT recipient or a stem cell or donor lymphocyte infusion donor (not recorded which). It is not recorded whose cells these are; they may come from a transplant donor. Each CDR3 is given with its conserved first and last residue. Each record gives: V gene, J gene, clone size, CDR3 length, D gene, CDR3 protein, CDR3 DNA. The D gene is left open where the match is weak. Where a row states a size, it is once, few, many or the class of an expanded clone; other rows omit it.

TRBV6-5,TRBJ2-2,-,19,-,CASSFIFNAANTNTGELFF,TGTGCCAGCAGTTTTATCTTCAACGCAGCAAATACGAACACCGGGGAGCTGTTTTTT
TRBV20-1,TRBJ2-7,-,16,TRBD2,CSAGASGRGVSYEQYF,TGCAGTGCGGGCGCTAGCGGGAGGGGGGTAAGTTACGAGCAGTACTTC
TRBV2,TRBJ2-1,-,15,TRBD2,CASTEGRGGLNEQFF,TGTGCCAGCACTGAGGGGCGGGGGGGCCTTAATGAGCAGTTCTTC
TRBV4-3,TRBJ2-7,few,13,-,CASSQVGGSEQYF,TGCGCCAGCAGCCAAGTAGGGGGGTCCGAGCAGTACTTC
TRBV6-5,TRBJ2-2,-,14,-,CASSYSSKTGELFF,TGTGCCAGCAGTTACTCGAGTAAGACCGGGGAGCTGTTTTTT
TRBV5-1,TRBJ1-2,few,14,-,CASSSQGVSYGYTF,TGCGCCAGCAGCTCACAGGGAGTATCCTATGGCTACACCTTC
TRBV6-1,TRBJ1-1,few,16,-,CASSPGQGWVRERAFF,TGTGCCAGCAGCCCGGGGCAGGGTTGGGTTCGCGAGCGAGCTTTCTTT
TRBV20-1,TRBJ2-3,few,15,-,CSAIGGHKHTDTQYF,TGCAGTGCTATAGGGGGACACAAACACACAGATACGCAGTATTTT
TRBV18,TRBJ2-1,once,16,TRBD2,CASSPLAGLSYNEQFF,TGTGCCAGCTCACCTCTAGCGGGATTGTCCTACAATGAGCAGTTCTTC
TRBV25-1,TRBJ2-7,few,16,TRBD1,CASSEWSGQGVGEQYF,TGTGCCAGCAGTGAATGGTCGGGACAGGGAGTGGGCGAGCAGTACTTC
TRBV5-5,TRBJ2-2,many,17,TRBD2,CASRRTSGGLNTGELFF,TGTGCCAGCAGGCGGACTAGCGGGGGCCTGAACACCGGGGAGCTGTTTTTT
TRBV14,TRBJ2-7,-,19,TRBD2,CASRPGAPGTSGVHYEQYF,TGTGCCAGCAGACCCGGTGCCCCCGGGACTAGCGGAGTGCACTACGAGCAGTACTTC
TRBV15,TRBJ2-3,-,18,TRBD2,CATSRDPIGGSITDTQYF,TGTGCCACCAGCAGAGATCCCATTGGCGGGAGTATCACAGATACGCAGTATTTT
TRBV3-1,TRBJ2-6,-,17,TRBD1,CASSLRLTGTGANVLTF,TGTGCCAGCAGCCTACGTTTGACAGGGACTGGGGCCAACGTCCTGACTTTC
TRBV7-8,TRBJ1-2,few,13,-,CASSLKARSGYTF,TGTGCCAGCAGCTTAAAGGCTAGGTCTGGCTACACCTTC
TRBV24-1,TRBJ2-1,-,16,TRBD2,CATSDTTSGGAGEQFF,TGTGCCACCAGTGATACAACTAGCGGGGGGGCAGGGGAGCAGTTCTTC
TRBV4-1,TRBJ2-3,-,15,-,CASSPGTFGTDTQYF,TGCGCCAGCAGCCCCGGGACTTTTGGCACAGATACGCAGTATTTT
TRBV7-3,TRBJ1-1,few,15,-,CASSLVGGVNTEAFF,TGTGCCAGCAGCTTAGTGGGGGGTGTGAACACTGAAGCTTTCTTT
TRBV12-3/TRBV12-4,TRBJ2-7,-,16,-,CASSRLGGGDPYEQYF,TGTGCCAGCAGTCGCCTGGGGGGCGGGGATCCCTACGAGCAGTACTTC
TRBV9,TRBJ1-6,-,14,-,CASSVGSGSSPLHF,TGTGCCAGCAGCGTAGGTTCGGGGAGCTCACCCCTCCACTTT
TRBV24-1,TRBJ2-5,-,16,TRBD2,CATSDSQRGGKETQYF,TGTGCCACCAGTGATTCCCAGCGGGGGGGAAAAGAGACCCAGTACTTC
TRBV5-4,TRBJ2-1,-,15,TRBD2,CASSFSSGRAAEQFF,TGTGCCAGCAGCTTCTCTAGCGGGAGGGCCGCTGAGCAGTTCTTC
TRBV27,TRBJ2-1,few,11,-,CASTYGNEQFF,TGTGCCAGCACCTACGGGAATGAGCAGTTCTTC
TRBV6-2/TRBV6-3,TRBJ2-1,-,14,TRBD2,CATRLASMDNEQFF,TGTGCCACCCGACTAGCGTCAATGGACAATGAGCAGTTCTTC
TRBV24-1,TRBJ2-2,many,16,TRBD1,CATSGWTGSNTGELFF,TGTGCCACCAGTGGTTGGACAGGGTCGAACACCGGGGAGCTGTTTTTT
TRBV4-1,TRBJ1-2,many,14,-,CASSPSTFNYGYTF,TGCGCCAGCAGCCCCTCGACCTTTAACTATGGCTACACCTTC
TRBV24-1,TRBJ2-3,many,14,-,CASRSASSTDTQYF,TGTGCCTCAAGGAGCGCATCTAGCACAGATACGCAGTATTTT
TRBV7-9,TRBJ2-2,many,14,-,CASSRDTNTGELFF,TGTGCCAGCAGCCGGGACACTAACACCGGGGAGCTGTTTTTT
TRBV20-1,TRBJ2-3,-,11,-,CSATGTHPQYF,TGCAGTGCCACCGGGACCCATCCGCAGTATTTT
TRBV29-1,TRBJ1-1,few,12,TRBD1,CSVVTGLGEAFF,TGCAGCGTAGTGACAGGGCTCGGTGAAGCTTTCTTT
TRBV15,TRBJ2-7,few,14,TRBD1,CATSEDRVNFEQYF,TGTGCCACCAGCGAGGACAGGGTTAACTTCGAGCAGTACTTC
TRBV7-6,TRBJ1-1,many,14,-,CASSLMGGDTEAFF,TGTGCCAGCAGCTTAATGGGGGGTGACACTGAAGCTTTCTTT
TRBV12-3/TRBV12-4,TRBJ2-7,few,16,TRBD2,CASSFDSGSPSYEQYF,TGTGCCAGCAGTTTCGATAGCGGGAGTCCCTCCTACGAGCAGTACTTC
TRBV7-9,TRBJ1-4,-,16,TRBD1,CASSFGGQGLSEKLFF,TGTGCCAGCAGCTTTGGGGGACAGGGGCTTAGTGAAAAACTGTTTTTT
TRBV7-3,TRBJ2-1,few,13,TRBD2,CASSPYAGGEQFF,TGTGCCAGCAGCCCCTACGCGGGGGGGGAGCAGTTCTTC
TRBV5-6,TRBJ2-1,-,14,-,CASSLWASYNEQFF,TGTGCCAGCAGCTTGTGGGCCTCCTACAATGAGCAGTTCTTC
TRBV12-3/TRBV12-4,TRBJ2-7,few,13,TRBD2,CASSSTSRYEQYF,TGTGCCAGCAGTTCGACTAGCCGCTACGAGCAGTACTTC
TRBV5-1,TRBJ2-5,many,14,-,CASSLGSFGETQYF,TGCGCCAGCAGCTTGGGGTCCTTCGGGGAGACCCAGTACTTC
TRBV7-2,TRBJ2-5,few,15,TRBD2,CASSQHGLGQETQYF,TGTGCCAGCAGTCAACACGGACTAGGGCAAGAGACCCAGTACTTC
TRBV4-1,TRBJ1-2,few,13,-,CASSRGVPYGYTF,TGCGCCAGCAGCCGAGGGGTCCCCTATGGCTACACCTTC
TRBV4-3,TRBJ1-1,-,15,-,CASSPAGEGVTEAFF,TGCGCCAGCAGCCCCGCAGGAGAGGGCGTCACTGAAGCTTTCTTT
TRBV12-3/TRBV12-4,TRBJ1-6,-,16,TRBD1,CASSLVKKGADSPLHF,TGTGCCAGCAGTTTAGTTAAGAAGGGGGCAGATTCACCCCTCCACTTT
TRBV20-1,TRBJ1-6,-,17,-,CSASRAGMGSYNSPLHF,TGCAGTGCTAGTAGAGCTGGGATGGGCAGTTATAATTCACCCCTCCACTTT
TRBV30,TRBJ1-2,few,11,-,CAWTANYGYTF,TGTGCCTGGACCGCAAACTATGGCTACACCTTC
TRBV6-2/TRBV6-3,TRBJ2-3,-,17,TRBD2,CASSSWTSGGRGDTQYF,TGTGCCAGCAGCTCCTGGACTAGCGGGGGCCGGGGGGATACGCAGTATTTT
TRBV14,TRBJ2-7,few,19,TRBD1,CASSPSFLKTGTGTYEQYF,TGTGCCAGCAGCCCCAGTTTCTTGAAGACCGGGACAGGGACGTACGAGCAGTACTTC
TRBV7-9,TRBJ2-3,-,14,-,CASSLEESTDTQYF,TGTGCCAGCAGCTTAGAGGAGTCCACAGATACGCAGTATTTT
TRBV24-1,TRBJ1-5,-,17,TRBD1,CATSDPGDRVSNQPQHF,TGTGCCACCAGTGATCCCGGGGACAGGGTGAGTAATCAGCCCCAGCATTTT
TRBV15,TRBJ2-1,-,16,-,CATSRTGAVSYNEQFF,TGTGCCACCAGCAGAACCGGGGCAGTTTCCTACAATGAGCAGTTCTTC
TRBV11-1,TRBJ2-7,-,18,-,CASSYRDPFPVSSYEQYF,TGTGCCAGCAGCTACCGGGACCCGTTCCCAGTAAGCTCCTACGAGCAGTACTTC
TRBV20-1,TRBJ1-5,-,16,-,CSARGWQLVGDQPQHF,TGCAGTGCTAGAGGCTGGCAACTAGTAGGGGATCAGCCCCAGCATTTT
TRBV25-1,TRBJ2-3,many,13,-,CASRGLITDTQYF,TGTGCCAGCAGAGGTCTGATCACAGATACGCAGTATTTT
TRBV5-1,TRBJ2-1,many,18,-,CASSLWILSRGSYNEQFF,TGCGCCAGCAGCCTCTGGATTCTTTCCCGGGGGTCCTACAATGAGCAGTTCTTC
TRBV7-6,TRBJ1-1,-,15,TRBD1,CASSLGDSMNTEAFF,TGTGCCAGCAGCTTAGGGGACAGCATGAACACTGAAGCTTTCTTT
TRBV6-2/TRBV6-3,TRBJ2-1,few,16,TRBD2,CASSYGRGGIYNEQFF,TGTGCCAGCAGTTACGGGCGGGGGGGAATCTACAATGAGCAGTTCTTC
TRBV9,TRBJ2-3,few,16,-,CASSVVGGVFADTQYF,TGTGCCAGCAGCGTAGTCGGTGGGGTGTTCGCAGATACGCAGTATTTT
TRBV7-2,TRBJ1-2,-,16,TRBD1,CASSHGTGVANYGYTF,TGTGCCAGCAGCCACGGGACAGGTGTAGCTAACTATGGCTACACCTTC
TRBV4-3,TRBJ1-1,-,16,-,CASSQDLRSMNTEAFF,TGCGCCAGCAGCCAAGACCTACGGAGTATGAACACTGAAGCTTTCTTT
TRBV30,TRBJ2-2,few,14,-,CAWSVRIGGGELFF,TGTGCCTGGAGTGTACGGATAGGGGGCGGGGAGCTGTTTTTT
TRBV9,TRBJ2-1,-,15,TRBD2,CASSVFTSGLGEQFF,TGTGCCAGCAGCGTATTTACTAGCGGGTTGGGTGAGCAGTTCTTC